The source of this T cell receptor beta chain is a study of blood T cells in healthy people across ages. For the second PCR, which ran for about 7 to 11 cycles, a sample-barcoded 5' primer and a J-beta primer mix were used. TCRdb ran MiXCR on the 5' RACE reads and lists one entry per CDR3 protein. The repertoire includes about 970,000 distinct CDR3 sequences, roughly half of them detected once, and around 21% sits in the top ten. The germline CDR1 and CDR2 sequences are LGHDT and YNNKEL (reference sequence). The ends lost 4 bases at V and 4 bases at J; junction bases unmatched: 14. CDR3 size: 17 residues. This clonotype turned up a few times.

The sequenced material came from blood. This TCR was sampled from an older woman in good health. The chain employs TRBV3-1 and TRBJ2-3; 7 positions agree with TRBD2. The CDR3 loop is CASSPWEGRGRADTQYF. For the CDR3, the DNA is TGTGCCAGCAGCCCCTGGGAGGGCCGAGGTCGTGCAGATACGCAGTATTTT.